This T cell receptor beta chain was documented in a study of T cell responses to AZD1222 COVID-19 vaccine. CDR3 length: 16 amino acids. The junction had 5 bases not matched to a gene; V was cut back by 0 bases and J by 6 bases. CDR1 and CDR2 from the germline V gene are SGHNT and YYREEE (reference sequence). Doses given second, at about 4 or about 12 weeks, were pooled. The table came from immunoSEQ multiplex PCR; TCRdb's copy has only in-frame clones and leaves some out. The data hold under 150,000 clones, with around 94% observed a single time. Comments on this clone: Its specificity is unknown.

Findings and caveats of the study: Spike-specific TCR breadth and depth were elevated following two AZD1222 doses. Donors were largely white British and mainly female; clonal diversity was possibly underestimated.

The sequence derives from an adult who received the AZD1222 COVID-19 vaccine. The genes are TRBV5-4 and TRBJ2-2, with 10 bases lining up with TRBD1. Sequencing used peripheral blood, obtained 28 days after the second AZD1222 dose. DNA for the CDR3: TGTGCCAGCAGCTTGGCAGTGACAGGGGGCTCCGGGGAGCTGTTTTTT. Amino acid sequence: CASSLAVTGGSGELFF. The full variable domain, in which reference TRBV5-4 and TRBJ2-2 provide the parts outside the CDR3, is ETGVTQSPTHLIKTRGQQVTLRCSSQSGHNTVSWYQQALGQGPQFIFQYYREEENGRGNFPPRFSGLQFPNYSSELNVNALELDDSALYLCASSLAVTGGSGELFFGEGSRLTVL.